Detailed here is one T cell receptor beta chain. As yet, its antigen is unknown. The data derive from a study of molecular identifiers for immune sequencing clone quantification. Study findings and constraints: Effector cells kept over 98% of their molecules in clones above 20 RNA copies, while naive cells kept under 1% there. Spiked TCR RNA from one Jurkat cell reportedly showed up when mixed among one million naive cells.

Germline CDR1 reads LNHDA; CDR2 reads SQIVND (reference sequence). V was shortened by 7 bases and J by 4 bases, with 19 bases between the two germline ends. The CDR3 sequence is 15 residues long. TCRdb re-derived calls from the PCR reads in MiXCR, one entry per CDR3 protein. The sample holds about 100,000 distinct CDR3 sequences; 21% are singletons and the top ten take approximately 1.1%. CD8+CD4-CCR7+CD45RA+ cells were sorted as naive CD8 T cells. The clonotype was recovered from a human donor in good health. Some libraries in this study had Jurkat cell RNA spiked in. The chain joins TRBV19 to TRBJ1-1; D gene ambiguous. Sequencing was done on a sample of naive CD8+ T cells from blood, with Jurkat cell RNA spiked in. The subset was: FACS-sorted CD8+CD4-CCR7+CD45RA+ naive T cells. The CDR3 protein is CASTQTRYVGTEAFF. The CDR3 bases are TGTGCCAGTACCCAGACAAGGTATGTCGGCACTGAAGCTTTCTTT. The full variable domain, rest sourced from reference TRBV19 and TRBJ1-1, is DGGITQSPKYLFRKEGQNVTLSCEQNLNHDAMYWYRQDPGQGLRLIYYSQIVNDFQKGDIAEGYSVSREKKESFPLTVTSAQKNPTAFYLCASTQTRYVGTEAFFGQGTRLTVV.